The T cell receptor beta chain under discussion was sequenced for a study of T-cell reconstitution after alpha-beta-depleted transplantation in children. Study results and limitations: The study traced high day-60 TCRbeta diversity in some patients to surviving recipient T cells and thymic progenitors. Roughly two months post-transplant, alpha-beta T cells reportedly originated from several hundred graft clones that had expanded. Newly produced T cells mostly provided counts and TCRbeta diversity after one year, as hyperexpanded clones declined.

Unique molecular identifiers were incorporated into the prepared TCRbeta library. From the PCR reads, TCRdb called clonotypes with MiXCR, one entry per CDR3 protein. The data hold some 120,000 distinct CDR3 sequences, with approximately 8.7% observed a single time. The length of the CDR3 is 14 residues. CDR1 and CDR2 from the germline V gene are SGHRS and YFSETQ. J lost 9 bases, V lost 7 bases, and 8 bases had no gene match. This clonotype has just one count. Its antigen is not known. This material consisted of PBMCs, mostly from graft donor cells, taken 180 days after TCRalphabeta/CD19-depleted stem cell transplant. The TCR originated in a girl younger than two who had a stem cell transplant for combined immunodeficiency, so the T cells may come from the graft donor. The chain recombines TRBV5-1 with TRBJ2-1; TRBD2 matches 12 bases. The CDR3 bases are TGCGCCAGCGGCCGGACTAGCGGGGTGAGTGAGCAGTTCTTC. Translating it yields CASGRTSGVSEQFF.